Listed below are T cell receptor beta chains from one sample, sequenced in a study of cytomegalovirus exposure and HLA in healthy donors. The protocol was immunoSEQ multiplex PCR, while the TCRdb copy is restricted to in-frame clones and leaves out a portion. The sample yields tens of thousands of clones, 91% seen once. Sequencing was performed on PBMCs. The receptors here all came from a woman younger than 45 in good health and CMV-seronegative. CDR3s include the opening cysteine and the closing phenylalanine or tryptophan. The order of the fields is J gene, V gene, CDR3 protein.

TRBJ1-2 | TRBV6-5 | CASSAWGGGYTF
TRBJ2-1 | TRBV7-9 | CASSLTTLAYNEQFF
TRBJ1-4 | TRBV5-4 | CASSPPGQGVGEKLFF
TRBJ2-2 | TRBV19 | CASSPGLARNTGELFF
TRBJ2-1 | TRBV7-2 | CASSQRTSGYNEQFF
TRBJ2-2 | TRBV5-1 | CASRIAGGTGELFF
NA | TRBV11-2 | CASSPLAYVIYEQYF
TRBJ1-5 | TRBV19 | CASSILNQPQHF
TRBJ2-2 | TRBV7-8 | CASSPSTGGSGELFF
TRBJ2-3 | TRBV5-1 | CASSLGDRAADTQYF
TRBJ1-1 | TRBV10-3 | CAIFSGGFADRRAEAFF
TRBJ2-7 | TRBV28 | CASSLTAVGTPFGEQYF
TRBJ2-1 | TRBV4-1 | CASTRDRGPHNEQFF
TRBJ2-3 | TRBV9 | CASSVVGETDTQYF
TRBJ1-5 | TRBV2 | CASSTIGTGYNQPQHF
TRBJ2-3 | TRBV30 | CAWIPRGLAGGDTQYF
TRBJ1-1 | TRBV7-9 | CASSSQGGVGEAFF
TRBJ1-1 | TRBV21-1 | CASNKKVGGETEAFF
TRBJ2-1 | TRBV29-1 | CSVQGSGTYNEQFF
TRBJ1-1 | TRBV5-1 | CASSLVPGMTEAFF